This T cell receptor beta chain was captured in a study of early T cells in non-severe SARS-CoV-2 infection. Study-level background: The chains were unpaired, and the sequenced material was bulk RNA from unsorted whole blood. Points from the study as a whole: Comparison of clonotypes with VDJdb favored anti-spike CD8 responses while missing private and CD4 specificities.

Looked up from germline, CDR1 is SGHTA and CDR2 is FQGNSA. The CDR3 runs to 18 residues. The junction had 15 bases not matched to a gene; V was cut back by 4 bases and J by 0 bases. This clonotype was counted many times. The antigen is not known. Individual cDNA molecules received unique molecular identifiers. TCRdb recomputed calls from the 5' RACE reads with MiXCR, one row per CDR3 protein. This sample has some 32,000 distinct CDR3 sequences, with under 7.5% found just once. The TCR originated in an adult who was a healthcare worker with PCR-confirmed SARS-CoV-2 infection or an uninfected control (not recorded which). Sequencing was done on a sample of whole blood. The V call is TRBV7-2, the J call TRBJ2-7, with 7 bases matching TRBD2. The CDR3 DNA follows: TGTGCCAGCAGCTCCCTTAGAATAAGCGGGGCGTCCTCCTACGAGCAGTACTTC. It is translated as CASSSLRISGASSYEQYF. The variable domain in full, with the rest retrieved from reference TRBV7-2 and TRBJ2-7, is GAGVSQSPSNKVTEKGKDVELRCDPISGHTALYWYRQSLGQGLEFLIYFQGNSAPDKSGLPSDRFSAERTGGSVSTLTIQRTQQEDSAVYLCASSSLRISGASSYEQYFGPGTRLTVT.